One and the same sample provided the 28 T cell receptor beta chains below, sequenced in a study of T cells in Graves' hyperthyroidism and ophthalmopathy. The investigators amplified TCR beta CDR3 regions from RNA transcripts. Using the HTBI primer set, a first-round RT-PCR was run on the TCR CDR3. TCRdb used MiXCR to reprocess the multiplex PCR reads, holding one entry per CDR3 protein. The sample yields hundreds of thousands of distinct CDR3 sequences, about 15% seen once. Material: blood. These receptors originate from a man aged 18 to 29 with Graves' ophthalmopathy.

The J gene is TRBJ1-4, the V gene TRBV7-8; TRBD1 matches 11 bases. V trimming: 5 bases; J trimming: 8 bases; junction bases outside the gene matches: 10. The CDR3 runs 16 residues. Germline V gene sequence: CDR1 SGHVS, CDR2 FQNEAQ. CDR3 loop: CASSPDRGLFKEKLFF. The CDR3, as DNA: TGTGCCAGCAGCCCGGACAGGGGGCTCTTCAAGGAAAAACTGTTTTTT.

This clonotype appeared many times. The chain uses TRBV5-1 and TRBJ2-2; TRBD2 agrees at 12 bases. Trimming took 0 bases from V and 6 from J; bases not matched to a gene: 9. Germline V gene sequence: CDR1 SGHRS, CDR2 YFSETQ. This CDR3 contains 18 residues. The CDR3 loop reads CASSLGRRLAGVPGELFF. CDR3 DNA: TGCGCCAGCAGCTTGGGTAGGCGACTAGCGGGAGTTCCCGGGGAGCTGTTTTTT.

This clonotype came up many times. This rearrangement joins TRBV2 to TRBJ2-7, with TRBD2 as a possible D gene (5 bases). Trimming cost V 7 bases and J 3 bases, with 10 bases left between them. Germline V CDR1 and CDR2: SNHLY, FYNNEI. This CDR3 has 12 amino acids. CDR3 sequence: CASTEVDYEQYF. The CDR3 bases are TGTGCCAGCACGGAGGTAGACTACGAGCAGTACTTC.

This chain connects TRBV19 to TRBJ2-2, with 12 bases fitting TRBD1. CDR1 LNHDA and CDR2 SQIVND come from the germline V gene (reference sequence). With V trimmed by 3 bases and J by 8 bases, 10 bases remained unmatched. The CDR3 length is 17 residues. CDR3 amino acids: CASSMGQGASIVGELFF. CDR3 DNA sequence: TGTGCCAGTAGTATGGGACAGGGGGCATCTATTGTAGGGGAGCTGTTTTTT. Combining the CDR3 with reference TRBV19 and TRBJ2-2 gives the whole variable domain DGGITQSPKYLFRKEGQNVTLSCEQNLNHDAMYWYRQDPGQGLRLIYYSQIVNDFQKGDIAEGYSVSREKKESFPLTVTSAQKNPTAFYLCASSMGQGASIVGELFFGEGSRLTVL.

This clonotype was counted ten times or more. The chain has TRBV30 and TRBJ1-5; 7 bases align to TRBD1. Germline V lookup: CDR1 GTSNPN, CDR2 SVGIG (reference sequence). This CDR3 is built from 13 residues. After removal of 5 bases from V and 2 bases from J, the junction contained 3 bases not matched to a gene. The CDR3 DNA is TGTGCCTGGCCCACAGGGGGCAATCAGCCCCAGCATTTT. Residues: CAWPTGGNQPQHF.

This clonotype has at least ten counts. J is TRBJ2-7 and V is TRBV3-1, with D uncertain. Germline V CDR1 and CDR2: LGHDT, YNNKEL (reference sequence). The V end was cut by 2 bases, the J end by 2 bases, with 10 bases between. The CDR3 length is 14 residues. Here the CDR3 DNA reads TGTGCCAGCAGCCAAAATTTATGGGCCTACGAGCAGTACTTC. This translates into CASSQNLWAYEQYF.

This clonotype was observed at least ten times. The V call is TRBV29-1, the J call TRBJ2-3, with 12 bases that match TRBD2. Germline-derived CDR1 and CDR2 are SQVTM and ANQGSEA. J was trimmed by 3 bases and V by 6 bases; bases with no gene match: 10. The CDR3 loop spans 16 amino acids. For the CDR3, the DNA is TGCAGCGTACGGACTAGCGGGGACTTATGGACAGATACGCAGTATTTT. Amino acid sequence: CSVRTSGDLWTDTQYF.

There are many counts of this clonotype. The genes are TRBV9 and TRBJ2-1, with D perhaps matching TRBD2 (5 bases). Germline CDR1 and CDR2: SGDLS and YYNGEE. The CDR3 is made up of 14 amino acids. Trimming shortened V by 0 bases and J by 4 bases, and 8 bases separated the two germline ends. The CDR3 DNA is TGTGCCAGCAGCGTAGGCGGGCATTACAATGAGCAGTTCTTC. Translation: CASSVGGHYNEQFF. Drawing the rest from reference TRBV9 and TRBJ2-1, the complete variable domain is DSGVTQTPKHLITATGQRVTLRCSPRSGDLSVYWYQQSLDQGLQFLIQYYNGEERAKGNILERFSAQQFPDLHSELNLSSLELGDSALYFCASSVGGHYNEQFFGPGTRLTVL.

This clonotype was counted many times. This chain uses TRBV9 with TRBJ1-6; 9 bases align to TRBD1. Germline V gives CDR1 SGDLS, CDR2 YYNGEE. Trimming took 0 bases from V and 5 from J; bases not matched to a gene: 3. CDR3 length: 16 amino acids. The CDR3 here is CASSVAGTGNNSPLHF. The CDR3 coding sequence is TGTGCCAGCAGCGTAGCCGGGACAGGGAATAATTCACCCCTCCACTTT.

This clonotype has ten or more counts. This chain joins TRBV27 and TRBJ1-2, with D unclear. V lost 6 bases and J 0 bases, leaving 11 bases between the germline ends. The CDR3 extends over 14 amino acids. Germline CDR1 MNHEY, CDR2 SMNVEV (reference sequence). CDR3 sequence: CASRSAASNYGYTF. In nucleotides, the CDR3 is TGTGCCAGCAGGTCGGCAGCCTCTAACTATGGCTACACCTTC.

The rearrangement uses TRBV7-9 and TRBJ1-1; 11 bases are shared with TRBD1. The junction had 7 bases not matched to a gene; V was cut back by 4 bases and J by 6 bases. The CDR3 loop spans 15 amino acids. CDR1 SEHNR and CDR2 FQNEAQ come from the germline V gene (reference sequence). Here the CDR3 reads CASSSGTGGQAEAFF. Here the CDR3 DNA reads TGTGCCAGCAGCTCTGGGACAGGGGGGCAGGCTGAAGCTTTCTTT.

In its sample, this clonotype was seen many times. The chain joins TRBV12-3 or TRBV12-4 to TRBJ2-2, with D possibly being TRBD2 (6 bases). Trimming shortened V by 0 bases and J by 0 bases, and 8 bases separated the two germline ends. The CDR3 sequence is 16 residues long. The CDR3 here is CASSLALAANTGELFF. CDR3 in DNA: TGTGCCAGCAGTTTAGCGTTAGCGGCGAACACCGGGGAGCTGTTTTTT.

The V gene is TRBV7-9, the J gene TRBJ2-3, with 7 bases matching TRBD2. Losses at the gene ends were 2 bases for V and 1 base for J; bases not matched to a gene: 6. The germline V gene encodes CDR1 SEHNR and CDR2 FQNEAQ (reference sequence). The CDR3 is made up of 16 amino acids. In DNA, the CDR3 is TGTGCCAGCAGCTTAATGCTAGCGGAAGGCACAGATACGCAGTATTTT. Its translation: CASSLMLAEGTDTQYF.

This clonotype was seen ten or more times. This chain links TRBV7-3 with TRBJ2-3; D gene unclear. CDR3 length: 13 residues. Germline-derived CDR1 and CDR2 are SGHTA and FQGTGA. The V and J ends lost 5 bases and 2 bases respectively, with 8 bases between them. The DNA for the CDR3 is TGTGCCAGCAGCAAAGAACACACAGATACGCAGTATTTT. Translated: CASSKEHTDTQYF.

The chain has TRBV4-1 and TRBJ1-1, with no clear D. Trimming pared 4 bases from V and 1 base from J, leaving 10 bases between. Germline V CDR1 and CDR2: MGHRA, YSYEKL. The CDR3 spans 14 residues. Written as DNA, the CDR3 is TGCGCCAGCAGCCGACACACGGAGAACACTGAAGCTTTCTTT. Protein product: CASSRHTENTEAFF.

This chain uses TRBV29-1 with TRBJ2-2; 7 bases match TRBD1. CDR3 length: 13 amino acids. Germline V lookup: CDR1 SQVTM, CDR2 ANQGSEA. The V segment lost 4 bases and the J segment 6 bases; nucleotides outside the gene matches: 5. For the CDR3, the DNA is TGCAGCGTTGGACGGGACAGCCCCGGGGAGCTGTTTTTT. It is translated as CSVGRDSPGELFF.

This clonotype was detected ten times or more. The chain employs TRBV10-1 and TRBJ2-3; D unclear. Germline CDR1 is WNHNN and CDR2 is SYGVQD (reference sequence). This CDR3 comprises 12 residues. V gave up 4 bases and J gave up 4 bases, with 6 bases separating them. The CDR3 region has the DNA TGCGCCAGCAGTGCGGTTGCAGATACGCAGTATTTT. This gives the protein CASSAVADTQYF.

Turning to this clonotype: A much larger clone lies one base from this, so it may be a read error. This chain joins TRBV5-8 and TRBJ2-7, with D perhaps matching TRBD1 (6 bases). This CDR3 is 15 amino acids long. Germline V gives CDR1 SGHTS, CDR2 YDEGEE. CDR3: CASSQEPTGPYEQYF. The CDR3 bases are TGCGCCAGCAGCCAAGAGCCTACAGGGCCCTACGAGCAGTACTTC.

This clonotype was counted between two and nine times. This chain links TRBV20-1 with TRBJ1-2; D not certain. Germline V CDR1 and CDR2: DFQATT, SNEGSKA (reference sequence). CDR3 length: 15 amino acids. V dropped 0 bases and J dropped 4 bases, with 15 bases sitting between them. CDR3 DNA: TGCAGTGCTAGAGATCTGGTCAGTCTTGGCTATGGCTACACCTTC. Protein: CSARDLVSLGYGYTF.

This clonotype was observed a handful of times. This chain uses TRBV29-1 with TRBJ1-2, with 7 bases that match TRBD1. V trimming: 2 bases; J trimming: 8 bases; junction bases outside the gene matches: 8. The germline gives CDR1 SQVTM, CDR2 ANQGSEA. CDR3 size: 13 residues. As DNA, the CDR3 is TGCAGCGTTGAACCGGACAGGTCGATGGGCTACACCTTC. As protein: CSVEPDRSMGYTF. Full variable domain (remainder filled in from reference TRBV29-1 and TRBJ1-2): SAVISQKPSRDICQRGTSLTIQCQVDSQVTMMFWYRQQPGQSLTLIATANQGSEATYESGFVIDKFPISRPNLTFSTLTVSNMSPEDSSIYLCSVEPDRSMGYTFGSGTRLTVV.

This clonotype occurred a few times. This rearrangement joins TRBV11-3 to TRBJ2-2; D possibly corresponds to TRBD1 (6 bases). Trimming removed 4 bases from V and 2 bases from J, with 11 bases in between. The germline CDR1 and CDR2 sequences are SGHNT and YENEEA. This CDR3 has 15 residues. CDR3 sequence reads: CASSSQDRNTGELFF. The CDR3, as DNA: TGTGCCAGCAGCTCCCAGGACAGAAACACCGGGGAGCTGTTTTTT.

The chain combines TRBV20-1 with TRBJ1-3; D gene uncertain. The length of the CDR3 is 13 residues. Germline CDR1 and CDR2: DFQATT and SNEGSKA (reference sequence). Trimming shortened V by 4 bases and J by 1 base, and 8 bases separated the two germline ends. CDR3 DNA: TGCAGTGCTATCTGGACTTCTGGAAACACCATATATTTT. The encoded protein is CSAIWTSGNTIYF.

This clonotype was seen many times. The gene calls are TRBV24-1 and TRBJ2-1; possibly TRBD1 for D (5 bases). The CDR3 spans 16 residues. V lost 1 base, J lost 0 bases, and 9 bases lay in between. Germline loops: CDR1 KGHDR, CDR2 SFDVKD. Written as DNA, the CDR3 is TGTGCCACCAGTGATTTAGGGGAAAGCTCCTACAATGAGCAGTTCTTC. It codes for CATSDLGESSYNEQFF.

There are many counts of this clonotype. The chain is built from TRBV20-1 and TRBJ2-1; 11 bases align to TRBD2. CDR1 and CDR2 from the germline V gene are DFQATT and SNEGSKA (reference sequence). This CDR3 region has 16 residues. The junction had 3 bases not matched to a gene; V was cut back by 0 bases and J by 2 bases. CDR3 sequence (DNA): TGCAGTGCTAGAGATGTAGCGGGGGGGCCCTACAATGAGCAGTTCTTC. It specifies CSARDVAGGPYNEQFF.

This clonotype was recorded a few times. V gene TRBV9 combines with J gene TRBJ2-7; the D gene is possibly TRBD1 (7 bases). V dropped 3 bases and J dropped 0 bases, with 19 bases sitting between them. This CDR3 is 17 amino acids long. Germline V gene sequence: CDR1 SGDLS, CDR2 YYNGEE. The CDR3 is CASSAGGGILFSYEQYF. CDR3 nucleotide sequence: TGTGCCAGCAGCGCCGGAGGGGGCATTCTCTTCTCCTACGAGCAGTACTTC. The full variable domain, in which reference TRBV9 and TRBJ2-7 provide the parts outside the CDR3, is DSGVTQTPKHLITATGQRVTLRCSPRSGDLSVYWYQQSLDQGLQFLIQYYNGEERAKGNILERFSAQQFPDLHSELNLSSLELGDSALYFCASSAGGGILFSYEQYFGPGTRLTVT.

This clonotype was recorded many times. This rearrangement joins TRBV28 to TRBJ2-7, with 9 bases that match TRBD1. Germline CDR1 is MDHEN and CDR2 is SYDVKM. V lost 2 bases to trimming and J lost 3 bases; unmatched junction nucleotides: 5. The CDR3 extends over 15 amino acids. The DNA for the CDR3 is TGTGCCAGCAGTTTAAGACCGGGACAGGGCTACGAGCAGTACTTC. Amino acid sequence: CASSLRPGQGYEQYF.

This clonotype was counted many times. This chain links TRBV7-2 with TRBJ2-7, with a weak D call TRBD1 (6 bases). The CDR3 contains 13 residues. The V end was cut by 1 base, the J end by 2 bases, with 6 bases between. Germline lookup yields CDR1 SGHTA and CDR2 FQGNSA. The CDR3 spells CASSLGDTYEQYF. The CDR3 coding sequence is TGTGCCAGCAGCTTAGGGGACACCTACGAGCAGTACTTC.

On this clonotype: It is likely a read error, because the conserved phenylalanine at the end of the CDR3 is missing. This chain links TRBV15 with TRBJ1-2; D call uncertain. Trimming left V 0 bases short and J 4 bases short, with 9 bases between. The V gene's germline CDR1 is LNHNV and CDR2 YYDKDF (reference sequence). This CDR3 spans 14 amino acids. CDR3 nucleotides: TGTGCCACCAGCAGAGACTCCAGTGTCTATGGCTACACCCTC. This encodes CATSRDSSVYGYTL.